The source of this T cell receptor beta chain is a study of T cell changes during pregnancy in multiple sclerosis (dated by TCRdb to the late 2010s). General notes on the study: The study examined how the T cell repertoire changed over the course of pregnancy in women with multiple sclerosis.

CDR1 is given as SGHAT and CDR2 as FQNNGV, both from the germline V gene. V is cut by 0 bases and J by 6 bases, and the space between the germline ends is 15 bases. The CDR3 has 15 amino acids, counting the end cysteine and phenylalanine. Only the CDR3 region is kept as DNA, spanning 45 bases read in frame from base 1. Receptor libraries were prepared by the immunoSEQ multiplex PCR assay. TCRdb stores this immuneACCESS table with in-frame sequences only. Part of the clones is absent; in the studies checked, under half of the shortfall reflects unresolved V genes, and no reason is known for the rest. A total of 65,000 to 75,000 clones appear in this sample, around 90% of them only once. The ten biggest clones cover 3.7% of the sample. Notes on this clone: Its specific antigen is unknown. Qualities for individual bases were not recorded, and no much larger clone is one base off.

The chain is made from TRBV11-2 and TRBJ2-7; the D segment could be TRBD2, given 6 matching bases. The sequence derives from a female donor in good health, enrolled as a control in a pregnancy study. The specimen comprised peripheral blood, sampled after pregnancy. The CDR3 region reads CASSLDVGSRAEQYF. In nucleotide form, the sequence is TGTGCCAGCAGCTTAGATGTCGGGAGTAGGGCCGAGCAGTACTTC.